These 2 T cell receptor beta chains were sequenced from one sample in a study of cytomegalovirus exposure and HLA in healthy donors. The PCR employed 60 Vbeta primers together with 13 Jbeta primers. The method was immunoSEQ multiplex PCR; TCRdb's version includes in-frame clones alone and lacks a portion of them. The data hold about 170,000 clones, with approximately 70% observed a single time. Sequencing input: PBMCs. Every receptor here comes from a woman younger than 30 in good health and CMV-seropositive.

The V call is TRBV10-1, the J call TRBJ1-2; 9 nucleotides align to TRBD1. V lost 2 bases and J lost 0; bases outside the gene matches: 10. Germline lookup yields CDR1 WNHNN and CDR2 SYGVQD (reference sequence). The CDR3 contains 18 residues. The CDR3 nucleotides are TGCGCCAGCAGTGAGATTGGGGACAGGGCCGAACCTAACTATGGCTACACCTTC. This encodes CASSEIGDRAEPNYGYTF.

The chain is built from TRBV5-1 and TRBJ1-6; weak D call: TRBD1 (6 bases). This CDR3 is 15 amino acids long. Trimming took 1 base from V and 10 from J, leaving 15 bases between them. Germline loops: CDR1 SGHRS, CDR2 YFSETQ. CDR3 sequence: CASSLYRVEESPLHF. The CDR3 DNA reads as TGCGCCAGCAGCTTGTACAGGGTAGAAGAATCACCCCTCCACTTT.